These T cell receptor beta chains were read from a single sample in a study of somatic mutations in cytotoxic T cells in rheumatoid arthritis. Assay: immunoSEQ multiplex PCR; the TCRdb copy retains only in-frame clones and omits some. Of about 4,200 clones in the sample, around 80% are singletons; the top ten hold around 7%. Sequencing was done on a sample of CD8+ T cells sorted from blood. The receptors were gathered from an adult with rheumatoid arthritis. CDR3s include the opening cysteine and the closing phenylalanine or tryptophan. The order of the fields is J gene, D gene, CDR3 length, V gene, clone size, CDR3 DNA, CDR3 protein. D genes are given only for firm matches. Size is omitted from some rows. Given values are once, few, many or a class for expanded clones.

TRBJ2-1 TRBD1 18 TRBV19 - TGTGCCAGTAGTACCCGGGACAGGGGCTTATGGGGGCACAATGAGCAGTTCTTC CASSTRDRGLWGHNEQFF
TRBJ2-1 - 13 TRBV5-1 - TGCGCCAGCAGCTTGGCCCGGAGGGATGAGCAGTTCTTC CASSLARRDEQFF
TRBJ2-7 - 14 TRBV27 - TGTGCCAGCAGGTGGTCAGGGAGCGCCTACGAGCAGTACTTC CASRWSGSAYEQYF
TRBJ1-5 TRBD1 14 TRBV15 - TGTGCCACCAGCAGAGGGGACAGAAATCAGCCCCAGCATTTT CATSRGDRNQPQHF
TRBJ2-7 - 15 TRBV9 - TGTGCCAGCAGCGTAGGGGGCAGGGTGGTGAACGAGCAGTACTTC CASSVGGRVVNEQYF
TRBJ2-2 - 13 TRBV5-6 - TGTGCCAGCAGCCTTCTAGGGGCCGGGGAGCTGTTTTTT CASSLLGAGELFF
TRBJ2-5 TRBD2 15 TRBV11-1 - TGTGCCAGCAGTAAATTCGGGACTAGCTGGGAGACCCAGTACTTC CASSKFGTSWETQYF
TRBJ1-2 - 15 TRBV5-1 - TGCGCCAGCAGCTTGGCTCCGGGGCCTAACTATGGCTACACCTTC CASSLAPGPNYGYTF
TRBJ2-5 - 14 TRBV6-5 - TGTGCCAGCAGTTATCAGGGGCCCGGCGGGACCCAGTACTTC CASSYQGPGGTQYF
TRBJ2-7 TRBD1 14 TRBV6-1 - TGTGCCAGCAGAAAGAGACAGGGCTCCTACGAGCAGTACTTC CASRKRQGSYEQYF
TRBJ1-1 - 15 TRBV7-8 once TGTGCCAGCAGCTTAGCGCTGACGGGGAACACTGAAGCTTTCTTT CASSLALTGNTEAFF
TRBJ2-7 TRBD1 15 TRBV4-1 - TGCGCCAGCAGCCAAGATCTGGGACAGTCCTACGAGCAGTACTTC CASSQDLGQSYEQYF
TRBJ2-7 TRBD2 14 TRBV27 few TGTGCCAGCAGCCAGACTAGCGTGTGGAACGAGCAGTACTTC CASSQTSVWNEQYF
TRBJ2-7 TRBD2 14 TRBV7-9 - TGTGCCAGCAGCTCGAGCGGGGGGCTCTACGAGCAGTACTTC CASSSSGGLYEQYF
TRBJ1-6 - 15 TRBV6-6 - TGTGCCAGCAGTTCCGCTGACGGGTATAATTCACCCCTCCACTTT CASSSADGYNSPLHF
TRBJ1-5 - 13 TRBV6-4 - TGTGCCAGCAGTGTATGGGCCAATCAGCCCCAGCATTTT CASSVWANQPQHF
TRBJ2-1 TRBD2 14 TRBV9 - TGTGCCAGCAGCGTGGGGGGGACCCACAATGAGCAGTTCTTC CASSVGGTHNEQFF
TRBJ1-1 TRBD1 17 TRBV6-1 - TGTGCCAGCAGTGAAAAACGACGGACAGGGATGAACACTGAAGCTTTCTTT CASSEKRRTGMNTEAFF
TRBJ2-5 TRBD2 18 TRBV5-1 - TGCGCCAGCAGCTTGGTCGGCGGGGGGCCAATAAACCAAGAGACCCAGTACTTC CASSLVGGGPINQETQYF
TRBJ1-1 - 13 TRBV11-3 - TGTGCCAGCAGCTTGGGAGACGACACTGAAGCTTTCTTT CASSLGDDTEAFF
TRBJ2-7 TRBD1 15 TRBV7-9 few TGTGCCAGCAGCTCCGTTTTGACAGGGACCAACGAGCAGTACTTC CASSSVLTGTNEQYF
TRBJ2-2 - 16 TRBV7-9 once TGTGCCAGCAGCTTAACCGGGGGCCTGGACACCGGGGAGCTGTTTTTT CASSLTGGLDTGELFF
TRBJ1-1 - 17 TRBV19 - TGTGCCAGTAGTATAATTTCGACGCGTGGGTTGAACACTGAAGCTTTCTTT CASSIISTRGLNTEAFF
TRBJ2-2 - 12 TRBV11-2 - TGTGCCAGCAGCAGGCTACTAGCCAGTAGAGTTTTT CASSRLLASRVF
TRBJ1-2 - 16 TRBV7-2 - TGTGCCAGCAGCCTAACCCGGGGGATGCGGGGCTATGGCTACACCTTC CASSLTRGMRGYGYTF
TRBJ2-7 - 13 TRBV6-5 few TGTGCCAGCAGTTATGGGGACGCCTACGAGCAGTACTTC CASSYGDAYEQYF
TRBJ1-1 - 15 TRBV15 - TGTGCCACCAGCTCTAGGCGGGTGACGGGCACTGAAGCTTTCTTT CATSSRRVTGTEAFF
TRBJ1-4 - 16 TRBV5-1 - TGCGCCAGCAGCTTGCAAGAAGGGGGTAGGAATGAAAAACTGTTTTTT CASSLQEGGRNEKLFF
TRBJ2-7 - 15 TRBV5-1 - TGCGCCAGCAGCGCACTCGACCCCGGTGTCAACGAGCAGTACTTC CASSALDPGVNEQYF
TRBJ2-2 - 12 TRBV11-2 - TGTGCCAGCAGCTTCGATACCGGGGAGCTGTTTTTT CASSFDTGELFF
TRBJ2-7 - 15 TRBV5-4 - TGTGCCAGCAGCCCCAGTTCAGGGGACTTCTACGAGCAGTACTTC CASSPSSGDFYEQYF
TRBJ1-6 - 16 TRBV6-1 once TGTGCCAGCAGTGAATGGGAAGGGAACTATAATTCACCCCTCCACTTT CASSEWEGNYNSPLHF
TRBJ1-2 TRBD1 18 TRBV5-4 - TGTGCCAGCAGCCCGGCTAGAGGGGGCGCGTGGGCCGGCTATGGCTACACCTTC CASSPARGGAWAGYGYTF
TRBJ1-1 TRBD1 15 TRBV29-1 - TGCAGCGTTGAACCGAGCCCGACAGGGGGCACTGAAACTTTCTTT CSVEPSPTGGTETFF
TRBJ1-6 TRBD1 13 TRBV5-4 few TGTGCCAGTGGGACAGGGGGAGGCTCACCCCTCCACTTT CASGTGGGSPLHF
TRBJ1-1 TRBD1 14 TRBV27 - TGTGCCAGCAGGGACAGGGGATTGAACACTGAAGCTTTCTTT CASRDRGLNTEAFF
TRBJ1-1 - 13 TRBV27 - TGTGCCAGCAGTCCGGGCCCGAACACTGAAGCTTTCTTT CASSPGPNTEAFF
TRBJ2-7 - 15 TRBV2 - TGTGCCAGCAGTCCCGCCACCGTGGCCCCCGGCGAGCAGTACTTC CASSPATVAPGEQYF
TRBJ2-1 - 13 TRBV27 - TGTGCCAGCAGTTGGATCCGGGACCCTGAGCAGTTCTTC CASSWIRDPEQFF
TRBJ2-7 - 16 TRBV29-1 - TGCAGCGCTGAAAATCTTGGGGGGCCACTATCCTACGAGCAGTACTTC CSAENLGGPLSYEQYF
TRBJ2-7 - 14 TRBV28 - TGTGCCAGCGGAGGGCCCCGAAGGGGCTACGAGCAGTACTTC CASGGPRRGYEQYF
TRBJ1-2 - 13 TRBV5-1 few TGCGCCAGCAGCGAGGGGGGCACCTATGGCTACACCTTC CASSEGGTYGYTF